This T cell receptor beta chain was captured by sequencing in a study of sequential checkpoint blockade in melanoma. Overall study: After both sequences, patients received maintenance nivolumab.

Documented treatment: randomized to nivolumab then ipilimumab (arm A) or the reverse (arm B). Clones were read by immunoSEQ multiplex PCR, and TCRdb kept only the in-frame ones, dropping some. The table lists fewer than 25,000 clones, roughly 75% of them singletons. Germline loops: CDR1 MNHEY, CDR2 SMNVEV (reference sequence). V lost 7 bases, J lost 4 bases, and 12 bases stayed unmatched. The CDR3 runs to 16 residues. This TCR came from a human donor with melanoma. J is TRBJ2-1 and V is TRBV27, with 8 nucleotides matching TRBD2. Sequencing used CD8+ T cells sorted from blood (inferred from file names), obtained from a patient given nivolumab and ipilimumab in sequence. CDR3 bases: TGTGCCAGCACCATTAGCTGGAGCGGGGGTTACAATGAGCAGTTCTTC. As protein: CASTISWSGGYNEQFF.